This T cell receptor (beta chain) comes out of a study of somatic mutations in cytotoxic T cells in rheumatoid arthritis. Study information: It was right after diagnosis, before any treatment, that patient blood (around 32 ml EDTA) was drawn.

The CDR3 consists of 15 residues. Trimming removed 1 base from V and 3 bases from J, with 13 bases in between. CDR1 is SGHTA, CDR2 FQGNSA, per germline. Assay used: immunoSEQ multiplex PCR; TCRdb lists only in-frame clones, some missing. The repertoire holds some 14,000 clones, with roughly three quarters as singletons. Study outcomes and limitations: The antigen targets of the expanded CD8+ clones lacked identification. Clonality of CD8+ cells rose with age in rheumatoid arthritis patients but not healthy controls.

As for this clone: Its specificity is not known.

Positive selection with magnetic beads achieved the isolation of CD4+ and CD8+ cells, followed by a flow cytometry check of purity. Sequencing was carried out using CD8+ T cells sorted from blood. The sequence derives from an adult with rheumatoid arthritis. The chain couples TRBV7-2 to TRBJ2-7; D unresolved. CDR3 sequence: CASSLGVSIDYEQYF. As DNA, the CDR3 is TGTGCCAGCAGCTTAGGGGTCTCTATAGACTACGAGCAGTACTTC.